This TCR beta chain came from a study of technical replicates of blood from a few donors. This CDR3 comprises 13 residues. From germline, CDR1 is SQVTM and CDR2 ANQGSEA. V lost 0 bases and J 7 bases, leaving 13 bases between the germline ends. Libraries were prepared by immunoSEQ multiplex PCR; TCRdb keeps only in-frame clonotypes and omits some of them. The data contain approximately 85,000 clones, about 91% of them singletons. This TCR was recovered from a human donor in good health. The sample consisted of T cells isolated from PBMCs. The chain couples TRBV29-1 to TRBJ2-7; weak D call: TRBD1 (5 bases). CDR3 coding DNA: TGCAGCGTTGAAGATCGCCGACAGCTTGAGCAGTACTTC. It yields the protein CSVEDRRQLEQYF.